These T cell receptor beta chains were read from a single sample in a study of neoadjuvant anti-PD-1 for oral cavity cancer. Sequencing was performed with immunoSEQ multiplex PCR; in TCRdb, only in-frame clones are kept and a portion is missing. The sample gives tens of thousands of clones, about four fifths of which show up once; 3% to 3.5% is in the top ten. The specimen was PBMCs, collected before nivolumab (anti-PD-1) treatment. The source of these receptors is a person between 40 and 79 years old with oral cavity squamous cell carcinoma. Each CDR3 is given with its conserved first and last residue.

v_call | cdr3_aa
TRBV1 | CTSSPLRDGWDTEAFF
TRBV5-1 | CASSTWTSGINNEQFF
TRBV5-6 | CASSLSWEGDTNTEAFF
TRBV4-1 | CASSQTSIRGPLPLHF
TRBV15 | CATSRDSGQKASPLHF
TRBV27 | CASSSPYQETQYF
TRBV7-9 | CASSLSRARDTIYF
TRBV11-2 | CATRGGTGTEAFF
TRBV9 | CASSVDGGKNIQYF
TRBV7-8 | CASSLAIKGNYGYTF
TRBV6-4 | CASSPSGSLAGELFF
TRBV30 | CAWSTGGRTAFF
TRBV28 | CASSPLGSYGYTF
TRBV19 | CASGGTRRLNTEAFF
TRBV27 | CASSLSGGLNTEAFF
TRBV30 | CAWSVPTSGSTDTQYF
TRBV2 | CASRVRPGGTEAFF
TRBV10-2 | CASSPLLNEAFF
TRBV7-8 | CASSTLTGTNYGYTF
TRBV27 | CASNQAGSTGELFF
TRBV11-2 | CASSLTTSGSYEQYF
TRBV19 | CASTRLEGNEQFF
TRBV28 | CASSLDGREQYF
TRBV4-1 | CASRSYQDMQWDIQYF
TRBV29-1 | CSVGGRVGANEKLFF
TRBV27 | CASSLSLGVGGYTF
TRBV28 | CASRKQGNTEAFF
TRBV11-2 | CASSLTGAWSEAFF
TRBV9 | CASSVRGRDTGELFF
TRBV10-3 | CAISGGLSNYGYTF
TRBV6-1 | CASTFMVIAGNTIYF
TRBV14 | CASSPRTGTHEQYF
TRBV30 | CAWSGGTGVNQPQHF
TRBV5-1 | CASSLAGTSGNQETQYF
TRBV6-1 | CASSSYPGGDTEAFF
TRBV30 | CAWSVVAGREQYF
TRBV28 | CASSTGSGYTF
TRBV2 | CASSQQGSRIGNTIYF
TRBV7-3 | CASSLRDTQYF
TRBV29-1 | CSVVSIRTSGANVLTF
TRBV6-5 | CASSYTRDQPQHF
TRBV7-3 | CASSLTTGSGANVLTF
TRBV27 | CASSMGTGPNQPQHF
TRBV29-1 | CSVVLVPPYEQYF
TRBV6-4 | CASSPGTGFHGYTF
TRBV19 | CASSIDPAGYQGQPQHF
TRBV9 | CASSVGVGGMNYGYTF
TRBV28 | CASSLFQSGTQYF
TRBV2 | CASSDTSGLTYEQYF
TRBV6-1 | CASRPGTANTGELFF
TRBV9 | CASSVGASGYNEQFF
TRBV10-3 | CAISTGQVRAGANVLTF
TRBV11-2 | CASRLSGRRYGRGNTEAFF
TRBV30 | CAWSTGTDTQYF
TRBV10-3 | CAISEGRSTTNEKLFF
TRBV10-3 | CATHQGPNTEAFF
TRBV6-4 | CASEILTGQGAGYGYTF